The 13 T cell receptor beta chains below all came from one sample that was sequenced in a study of cytomegalovirus exposure and HLA in healthy donors. The PCR contained 60 Vbeta and 13 Jbeta primers. The data were produced by immunoSEQ multiplex PCR, yet TCRdb's version contains in-frame clones alone and is incomplete. The table records 100,000 to 150,000 clones, 84% of them present only once. Material: PBMCs. These receptors were obtained from a woman under 30 in good health and CMV-seropositive.

The V call is TRBV5-4, the J call TRBJ2-3, with 7 bases fitting TRBD1. Germline V lookup: CDR1 SGHNT, CDR2 YYREEE (reference sequence). CDR3 length: 15 amino acids. V was clipped by 4 bases and J by 1 base; unmatched bases: 6. The CDR3 sequence is CASSSDRVGTDTQYF. CDR3 DNA sequence: TGTGCCAGCAGCAGCGACAGGGTAGGCACAGATACGCAGTATTTT.

The V and J genes are TRBV29-1 and TRBJ2-5; D uncertain. Trimming stripped 4 bases from V and 1 base from J, with 7 bases between. This CDR3 has 12 amino acids. CDR1 is SQVTM and CDR2 is ANQGSEA in the germline V gene. CDR3 sequence reads: CSVGVAQETQYF. Written as DNA, the CDR3 is TGCAGCGTTGGGGTAGCCCAAGAGACCCAGTACTTC.

The chain links TRBV7-8 to TRBJ2-7; the match to TRBD1 covers 11 bases. Germline CDR1 is SGHVS and CDR2 is FQNEAQ. V dropped 2 bases and J dropped 4; count of bases not matched to a gene: 7. The CDR3 contains 16 residues. The CDR3 DNA is TGTGCCAGCAGCTTACTAAGGGACAGGGGGAGGTACGAGCAGTACTTC. Its protein product is CASSLLRDRGRYEQYF.

This clone came up once. The genes are TRBV20-1 and TRBJ2-7; D ambiguous. This CDR3 comprises 9 residues. Germline V gene lookup returns CDR1 DFQATT and CDR2 SNEGSKA (reference sequence). Trimming took off 3 bases at V and 6 bases at J, with 3 bases between the two ends. The CDR3 loop reads CSASGEQYF. The CDR3 coding sequence is TGCAGTGCTAGCGGCGAGCAGTACTTC.

The chain is built from TRBV4-1 and TRBJ1-2; D remains ambiguous. Germline V gives CDR1 MGHRA, CDR2 YSYEKL. Trimming shortened V by 0 bases and J by 4 bases, and 18 bases separated the two germline ends. This CDR3 is built from 17 residues. The CDR3 DNA sequence: TGCGCCAGCAGCCAAGACAGGTCGAGCCTGGATTCCTATGGCTACACCTTC. The encoded protein is CASSQDRSSLDSYGYTF.

The V call is TRBV5-1, the J call TRBJ1-6; D gene ambiguous. With 0 bases removed from V and 7 bases from J, the gap between germline ends came to 8 bases. The CDR3 runs to 14 residues. Germline V gene data show CDR1 as SGHRS and CDR2 as YFSETQ. CDR3 loop: CASSLGQPNSPLHF. CDR3 sequence (DNA): TGCGCCAGCAGCTTGGGGCAACCGAATTCACCCCTCCACTTT.

This clone has just a few counts. The genes are TRBV5-1 and TRBJ2-5; 10 bases agree with TRBD2. The J segment lost 5 bases and the V segment lost 4 bases, leaving 8 bases of the junction unmatched. This CDR3 is built from 15 residues. Germline loops: CDR1 SGHRS, CDR2 YFSETQ. The CDR3 is CASSPGAGGPETQYF. CDR3 DNA: TGCGCCAGCAGCCCCGGAGCGGGGGGGCCGGAGACCCAGTACTTC.

The chain links TRBV30 to TRBJ1-1, with D tentatively TRBD1 (5 bases). Deletions cut 2 bases from V and 0 bases from J, with 10 bases between. Germline V gives CDR1 GTSNPN, CDR2 SVGIG (reference sequence). The CDR3 extends over 14 amino acids. CDR3 coding DNA: TGTGCCTGGAGTAAAGGCAGGGTGAACACTGAAGCTTTCTTT. Translated: CAWSKGRVNTEAFF. The full variable domain, in which reference TRBV30 and TRBJ1-1 provide the parts outside the CDR3, is SQTIHQWPATLVQPVGSPLSLECTVEGTSNPNLYWYRQAAGRGLQLLFYSVGIGQISSEVPQNLSASRPQDRQFILSSKKLLLSDSGFYLCAWSKGRVNTEAFFGQGTRLTVV.

This rearrangement joins TRBV7-9 to TRBJ1-4; D possibly corresponds to TRBD1 (5 bases). Per germline, CDR1 SEHNR and CDR2 FQNEAQ (reference sequence). V was cut by 6 bases and J by 3 bases, with 8 bases left in between. This CDR3 contains 13 residues. The CDR3 region is CASSGAPNEKLFF. DNA for the CDR3: TGTGCCAGCAGTGGGGCCCCTAATGAAAAACTGTTTTTT.

This clone was detected only once. CDR3 nucleotides: TGTGCCAGCAGCTGGCGGTTCAACACCGGGGAGCTGTTTTTT. Translating it yields CASSWRFNTGELFF. The chain is built from TRBV7-9 and TRBJ2-2, with D unresolved. The CDR3 is made up of 14 amino acids. V was pared by 4 bases and J by 2 bases, with 8 bases between. Germline CDR1 and CDR2: SEHNR and FQNEAQ (reference sequence).

CDR3 protein: CASSQSWTGAGEKLFF. CDR3 nucleotides: TGTGCCAGCAGCCAGTCCTGGACAGGGGCCGGTGAAAAACTGTTTTTT. This sequence joins TRBV5-5 and TRBJ1-4; 9 bases agree with TRBD1. From germline, CDR1 is SGHKS and CDR2 YYEKEE (reference sequence). There are 16 residues in the CDR3. Losses at the gene ends were 4 bases for V and 7 bases for J; bases not matched to a gene: 11.

This clone was counted only a few times. This chain connects TRBV5-4 to TRBJ2-7; 9 nucleotides match TRBD2. With V trimmed by 4 bases and J by 2 bases, 7 bases remained unmatched. CDR1 and CDR2 (germline): SGHNT, YYREEE (reference sequence). The CDR3 is 15 amino acids. Here the CDR3 DNA reads TGTGCCAGCAGCCCCCAGCGGGGGGTTACCTACGAGCAGTACTTC. Residues: CASSPQRGVTYEQYF.

The chain combines TRBV19 with TRBJ1-4, with 11 bases that match TRBD1. The CDR3 extends over 15 amino acids. In germline, CDR1 is LNHDA, CDR2 SQIVND (reference sequence). Losses at the gene ends were 6 bases for V and 6 bases for J; bases not matched to a gene: 6. The CDR3 DNA is TGTGCCAGTAGCCCTCGGGACAGGGGGGATGAAAAACTGTTTTTT. Its protein is CASSPRDRGDEKLFF.